This T cell receptor beta chain derives from a study of regulatory T cells in long-lasting Graves disease. This CDR3 region has 15 residues. Germline V gene data show CDR1 as SGDLS and CDR2 as YYNGEE. Trimming left V 0 bases short and J 0 bases short, with 10 bases between. Time point: newly diagnosed GD, antithyroid drugs for less than 3 months. Extracted RNA from PBMCs served as the source of the TCR library. To make TCR beta libraries, researchers used iRepertoire HTBI primers and Arm-PCR of CDR3 regions. One entry per CDR3 protein, called by TCRdb with MiXCR from the multiplex PCR reads. The table lists about 620,000 distinct CDR3 sequences, roughly 16% of them singletons, with more than 15% in the top ten. The data also belong to a second study, concerning T cells in Graves' hyperthyroidism and ophthalmopathy. That investigation notes: Diagnosis rested on symptoms, serum thyroxine and TRAb, thyroid ultrasound, and orbital computed tomography.

This material consisted of peripheral blood mononuclear cells (PBMCs), taken at new diagnosis, from a patient treated with antithyroid drugs. The source of this sequence is a woman in her twenties or thirties with Graves disease. The V call is TRBV9, the J call TRBJ2-7; D may be TRBD2 (5 bases). CDR3 loop: CASSVAFGNSYEQYF. In nucleotides, the CDR3 is TGTGCCAGCAGCGTAGCTTTCGGGAACTCCTACGAGCAGTACTTC.